Below, 25 T cell receptor beta chains from the same sample are listed, as sequenced in a study of blood T cell repertoires in COVID-19 (dated by TCRdb to 2020 to 2021). The library was obtained by the immunoSEQ multiplex PCR assay. TCRdb's version of the immuneACCESS table is confined to in-frame rearrangements and falls short of the full clone set. An unresolved V gene accounts for under half of the shortfall where checked; the remainder is of unknown origin. For this sample there are roughly 700,000 clones; around 90% appear just once. Roughly 0.25% of the sample is in the top ten clones. The sequenced sample was peripheral blood. The receptors come from a woman in her late teens or twenties with acute or convalescent COVID-19.

The chain employs TRBV15 and TRBJ2-6; unclear D gene. V lost 0 bases and J lost 1, with 4 bases in between. The CDR3 totals 15 residues. The germline V gene encodes CDR1 LNHNV and CDR2 YYDKDF (reference sequence). The chain's CDR3 is CATSREESGANVLTF. The DNA for the CDR3 is TGTGCCACCAGCAGAGAGGAGTCTGGGGCCAACGTCCTGACTTTC.

The genes are TRBV6-5 and TRBJ2-5, with TRBD1 identical over 7 bases. The CDR3 spans 14 residues. Germline loops: CDR1 MNHEY, CDR2 SVGAGI. J gave up 5 bases and V 8 bases, and 11 bases lay outside the gene matches. In DNA, the CDR3 is TGTGCCAGCGGGGGACAGCTCTGGGGGGAGACCCAGTACTTC. This gives the protein CASGGQLWGETQYF.

The rearrangement joins TRBV7-9 to TRBJ2-7; 7 bases are a match to TRBD1. Germline CDR1 and CDR2: SEHNR and FQNEAQ (reference sequence). The V and J ends lost 5 bases and 0 bases, in that order; junction bases with no gene match: 4. CDR3 length: 14 amino acids. CDR3 residues: CASSPTGVSYEQYF. The CDR3 DNA reads as TGTGCCAGCAGCCCAACAGGGGTCTCCTACGAGCAGTACTTC.

The chain couples TRBV7-3 to TRBJ2-7, with 13 bases aligning to TRBD2. The V gene end was trimmed by 1 base and the J gene end by 3 bases; junction bases not matched to a gene: 12. CDR1 and CDR2 from the germline V gene are SGHTA and FQGTGA. This CDR3 spans 19 amino acids. The CDR3 nucleotides are TGTGCCAGCAGCTTAAAGGGAGGGACTAGCGGGGAAGTAAACTACGAGCAGTACTTC. Protein product: CASSLKGGTSGEVNYEQYF.

V usage is TRBV6-5 and J usage is TRBJ2-7; 7 bases map to TRBD1. Trimming cost V 4 bases and J 6 bases; bases outside gene matches: 9. Germline V gene data show CDR1 as MNHEY and CDR2 as SVGAGI. The CDR3 runs 14 residues. In DNA form, the CDR3 reads TGTGCCAGCAGTTTGGGGACAGCGGCTGCCGAGCAGTACTTC. Its translation is CASSLGTAAAEQYF.

For this clone: The sample has other DNA sequences that encode this CDR3 too. V and J are TRBV6-5 and TRBJ1-2; D ambiguous. This CDR3 contains 13 residues. Trimming removed 3 bases from V and 0 bases from J, with 5 bases in between. Germline CDR1 reads MNHEY; CDR2 reads SVGAGI. The CDR3 loop reads CASSYGANYGYTF. The CDR3 nucleotides read TGTGCCAGCAGTTATGGAGCTAACTATGGCTACACCTTC.

The rearrangement links TRBV24-1 to TRBJ2-2; TRBD1 matches at 8 bases. With 5 bases clipped from V and 5 bases from J, the junction kept 6 bases outside the gene matches. This CDR3 has 15 amino acids. Per germline, CDR1 KGHDR and CDR2 SFDVKD. The chain's CDR3 is CATSGGQGVTGELFF. The CDR3 DNA is TGTGCCACCAGTGGAGGACAGGGTGTGACCGGGGAGCTGTTTTTT.

V gene TRBV2 combines with J gene TRBJ1-6; 7 bases agree with TRBD1. Germline CDR1 reads SNHLY; CDR2 reads FYNNEI. This CDR3 is built from 14 residues. The junction had 7 bases not matched to a gene; V was cut back by 5 bases and J by 9 bases. CDR3 amino acids: CASSKAGGGSPLHF. In nucleotides, the CDR3 is TGTGCCAGCAGTAAGGCAGGGGGAGGTTCACCCCTCCACTTT.

This clone was seen only once. This sequence joins TRBV30 and TRBJ1-2, with TRBD1 as a possible D gene (5 bases). The CDR3 loop spans 9 amino acids. The germline CDR1 and CDR2 sequences are GTSNPN and SVGIG (reference sequence). V lost 8 bases and J lost 8, with 9 bases in between. CDR3 DNA: TGTGCCGGAGGGGAGGGCTACACCTTC. Protein: CAGGEGYTF.

The genes are TRBV30 and TRBJ2-1; TRBD2 matches at 11 bases. The CDR3 covers 18 residues. Trimming cost V 4 bases and J 8 bases; bases outside gene matches: 19. The germline gives CDR1 GTSNPN, CDR2 SVGIG (reference sequence). CDR3 protein: CAWTWKPGLAGGKDEQFF. The CDR3 region has the DNA TGTGCCTGGACGTGGAAACCTGGGCTAGCGGGGGGCAAGGATGAGCAGTTCTTC.

The chain employs TRBV2 and TRBJ1-2; 7 bases are a match to TRBD1. CDR1 is SNHLY, CDR2 FYNNEI, per germline. V gave up 4 bases and J gave up 8 bases; unmatched junction bases: 10. The CDR3 consists of 14 residues. The CDR3 DNA is TGTGCCAGCAGTGCCTTAGACAGGGTGAGAGGCTACACCTTC. It yields the protein CASSALDRVRGYTF.

The J gene is TRBJ2-7, the V gene TRBV9, with D tentatively TRBD1 (6 bases). The CDR3 length is 14 residues. CDR1 is SGDLS and CDR2 is YYNGEE in the germline V gene. The ends were cut back, 3 bases at V and 2 bases at J, with 12 bases in the middle. This chain's CDR3 is CASSAEQGTYEQYF. The CDR3 coding sequence is TGTGCCAGCAGCGCCGAACAGGGAACCTACGAGCAGTACTTC.

This clone was observed a few times. The rearrangement uses TRBV5-5 and TRBJ2-2; D gene unclear. Germline V gene lookup returns CDR1 SGHKS and CDR2 YYEKEE (reference sequence). Deletions cut 0 bases from V and 3 bases from J, with 6 bases between. The length of the CDR3 is 14 residues. This chain's CDR3 is CASSLGADTGELFF. CDR3 DNA: TGTGCCAGCAGCTTGGGGGCCGACACCGGGGAGCTGTTTTTT.

This chain joins TRBV10-3 and TRBJ1-6, with no clear D. This CDR3 region has 13 residues. Germline CDR1 and CDR2: ENHRY and SYGVKD. The V end lost 0 bases, the J end lost 9 bases, and 6 bases lay between the germline ends. The CDR3 nucleotides read TGTGCCATCAGTGAGTCGGTGAGTTCACCCCTCCACTTT. It is translated as CAISESVSSPLHF.

The chain is built from TRBV9 and TRBJ1-5, with TRBD1 matching over 8 bases. The CDR3 covers 14 residues. The germline V gene has CDR1 SGDLS and CDR2 YYNGEE. V lost 3 bases to trimming and J lost 7 bases; unmatched junction nucleotides: 6. As DNA, the CDR3 is TGTGCCAGCAGCGGTGGACAGGGAGGGCAGCCCCAGCATTTT. It specifies CASSGGQGGQPQHF.

V gene TRBV2 combines with J gene TRBJ2-4; D unclear. Trimming left V 7 bases short and J 1 base short, with 8 bases between. CDR3 size: 13 residues. CDR1 is SNHLY, CDR2 FYNNEI, per germline. The CDR3 coding sequence is TGTGCCAGCAATCAAGAGGCCAAAAACATTCAGTACTTC. Its translation: CASNQEAKNIQYF.

The CDR3 sequence: CASSLVLPGLETQYF. The CDR3 coding sequence is TGTGCCAGCAGCTTGGTTCTGCCAGGGCTGGAGACCCAGTACTTC. The chain is built from TRBV5-4 and TRBJ2-5, with TRBD1 as a possible D gene (5 bases). Deletions cut 0 bases from V and 5 bases from J, with 14 bases between. The germline V gene encodes CDR1 SGHNT and CDR2 YYREEE (reference sequence). This CDR3 spans 15 amino acids.

The chain uses TRBV19 and TRBJ1-6; 10 bases agree with TRBD1. The CDR3 consists of 16 residues. V was clipped by 5 bases and J by 9 bases; unmatched bases: 10. CDR1 and CDR2 (germline): LNHDA, SQIVND (reference sequence). CDR3 bases: TGTGCCAGTAGTCCACTACCGGGACAGGGGTCTTCACCCCTCCACTTT. It translates to CASSPLPGQGSSPLHF.

The chain employs TRBV3-1 (or the pseudogene TRBV3-2) and TRBJ2-1; D call uncertain. Germline lookup yields CDR1 LGHDT and CDR2 YNNKEL (reference sequence). This CDR3 is built from 14 residues. With 0 bases removed from V and 8 bases from J, the gap between germline ends came to 11 bases. The CDR3 bases are TGTGCCAGCAGCCAAGAAGGTCCCGAGGATGAGCAGTTCTTC. Amino acid sequence: CASSQEGPEDEQFF.

In regard to this clone: The same CDR3 can be traced to other DNA sequences in this sample. The chain is built from TRBV5-1 and TRBJ2-7; 7 bases align to TRBD2. CDR3 length equals 15 residues. CDR1 is SGHRS, CDR2 YFSETQ, per germline. Trimming at V came to 0 bases and at J to 2 bases, leaving 5 bases not matched to a gene. CDR3 DNA: TGCGCCAGCAGCTTGGTAGCGGGTGGAACCTACGAGCAGTACTTC. Residues: CASSLVAGGTYEQYF.

The chain recombines TRBV5-6 with TRBJ2-4; maybe TRBD2 (6 bases). Trimming removed 2 bases from V and 3 bases from J, with 12 bases in between. CDR3 length: 15 residues. Per the germline V gene, CDR1 is SGHDT and CDR2 is YYEEEE. The CDR3 is CASSFGGLGKNIQYF. CDR3 DNA sequence: TGTGCCAGCAGCTTCGGAGGGTTGGGCAAAAACATTCAGTACTTC.

This clone was observed a single time. This rearrangement joins TRBV7-2 to TRBJ2-7, with D uncertain. Germline assignment: CDR1 SGHTA and CDR2 FQGNSA. The CDR3 covers 15 residues. Deletions cut 2 bases from V and 0 bases from J, with 11 bases between. The DNA for the CDR3 is TGTGCCAGCAGCTTAAAATGGGCAAGCTCCTACGAGCAGTACTTC. It specifies CASSLKWASSYEQYF.

The chain couples TRBV2 to TRBJ2-3, with D possibly matching TRBD1 (6 bases). The germline V gene encodes CDR1 SNHLY and CDR2 FYNNEI. The CDR3 has 16 residues. V gave up 5 bases and J gave up 4 bases, with 19 bases separating them. The CDR3 loop is CASSPIQGMRADTQYF. For the CDR3, the DNA is TGTGCCAGCAGTCCTATACAGGGAATGCGCGCAGATACGCAGTATTTT.

V gene TRBV7-2 combines with J gene TRBJ2-1; tentative D call: TRBD1 (6 bases). CDR3 length: 15 amino acids. Per germline, CDR1 SGHTA and CDR2 FQGNSA. V was trimmed by 6 bases and J by 5 bases, leaving 17 bases between them. The CDR3 protein is CASSHRDRSHNEQFF. The CDR3 DNA is TGTGCCAGCAGTCACAGGGACCGGTCACACAATGAGCAGTTCTTC.

The count of this clone is one. The CDR3: CASSLAQGTFFSPLHF. The CDR3 region has the DNA TGCGCCAGCAGCTTGGCCCAGGGGACATTCTTTTCACCCCTCCACTTT. V and J are TRBV5-1 and TRBJ1-6, with D tentatively TRBD1 (6 bases). V was shortened by 0 bases and J by 9 bases, with 16 bases between the two germline ends. Germline CDR1 and CDR2: SGHRS and YFSETQ. The CDR3 is 16 residues long.